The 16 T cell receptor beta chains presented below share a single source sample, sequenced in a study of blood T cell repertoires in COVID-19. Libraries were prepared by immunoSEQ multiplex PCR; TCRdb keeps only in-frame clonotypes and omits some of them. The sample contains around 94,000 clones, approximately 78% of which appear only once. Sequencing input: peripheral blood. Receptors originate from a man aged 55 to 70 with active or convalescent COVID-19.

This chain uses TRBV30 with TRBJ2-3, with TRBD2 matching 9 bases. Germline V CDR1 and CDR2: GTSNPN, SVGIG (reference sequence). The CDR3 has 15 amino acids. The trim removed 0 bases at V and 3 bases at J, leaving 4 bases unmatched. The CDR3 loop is CAWSVSSGATDTQYF. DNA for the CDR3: TGTGCCTGGAGTGTCTCTAGCGGGGCTACAGATACGCAGTATTTT.

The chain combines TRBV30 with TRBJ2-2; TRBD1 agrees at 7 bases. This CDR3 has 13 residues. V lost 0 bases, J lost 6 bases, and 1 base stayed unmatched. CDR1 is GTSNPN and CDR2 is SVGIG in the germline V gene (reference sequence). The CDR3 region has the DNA TGTGCCTGGAGTGTACAGGGGCCCGGGGAGCTGTTTTTT. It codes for CAWSVQGPGELFF.

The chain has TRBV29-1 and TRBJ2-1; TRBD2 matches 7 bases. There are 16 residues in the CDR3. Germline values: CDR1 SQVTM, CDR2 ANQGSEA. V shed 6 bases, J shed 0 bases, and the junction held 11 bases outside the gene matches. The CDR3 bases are TGCAGCGTGGGGGGGTTTAGCGGAAGCTCCTACAATGAGCAGTTCTTC. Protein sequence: CSVGGFSGSSYNEQFF.

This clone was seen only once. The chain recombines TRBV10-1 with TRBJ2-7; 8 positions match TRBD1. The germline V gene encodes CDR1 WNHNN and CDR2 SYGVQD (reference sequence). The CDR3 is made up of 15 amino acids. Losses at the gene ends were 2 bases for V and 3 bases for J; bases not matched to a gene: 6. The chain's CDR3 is CASSEGQGGRYEQYF. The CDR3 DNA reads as TGCGCCAGCAGTGAGGGACAGGGTGGCCGCTACGAGCAGTACTTC.

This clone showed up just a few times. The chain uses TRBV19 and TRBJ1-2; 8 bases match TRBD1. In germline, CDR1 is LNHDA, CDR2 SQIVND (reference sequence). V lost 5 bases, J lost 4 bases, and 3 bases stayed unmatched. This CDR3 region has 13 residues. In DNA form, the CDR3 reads TGTGCCAGTAGTTCAACAGGGGGCTATGGCTACACCTTC. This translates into CASSSTGGYGYTF.

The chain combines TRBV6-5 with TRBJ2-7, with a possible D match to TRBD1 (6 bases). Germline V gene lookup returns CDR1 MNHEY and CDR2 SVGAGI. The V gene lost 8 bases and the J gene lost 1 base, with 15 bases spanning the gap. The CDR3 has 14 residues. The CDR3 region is CASGDTAVSYEQYV. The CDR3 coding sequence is TGTGCCAGCGGGGACACCGCGGTTTCCTACGAGCAGTACGTC.

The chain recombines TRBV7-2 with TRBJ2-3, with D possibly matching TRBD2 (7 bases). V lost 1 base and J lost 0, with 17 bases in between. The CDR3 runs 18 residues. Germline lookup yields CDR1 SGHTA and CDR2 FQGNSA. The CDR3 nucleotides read TGTGCCAGCAGCTTAGTATGGGGGGGCGCAACTAGCACAGATACGCAGTATTTT. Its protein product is CASSLVWGGATSTDTQYF.

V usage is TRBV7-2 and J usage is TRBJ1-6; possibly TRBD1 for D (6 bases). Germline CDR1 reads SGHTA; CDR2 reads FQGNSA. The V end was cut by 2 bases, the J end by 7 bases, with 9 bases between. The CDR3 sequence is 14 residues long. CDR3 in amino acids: CASSLSGVNSPLHF. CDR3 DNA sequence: TGTGCCAGCAGCTTATCAGGGGTGAATTCACCCCTCCACTTT.

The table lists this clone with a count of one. The CDR3 coding sequence is TGCAGTGCTAGTGCCTTGGACAGGGGAACCTATGGCTACACCTTC. Translating it yields CSASALDRGTYGYTF. The rearrangement uses TRBV20-1 and TRBJ1-2, with 9 bases matching TRBD1. Germline V gene sequence: CDR1 DFQATT, CDR2 SNEGSKA (reference sequence). This CDR3 is built from 15 residues. V gave up 3 bases and J gave up 4 bases; unmatched junction bases: 9.

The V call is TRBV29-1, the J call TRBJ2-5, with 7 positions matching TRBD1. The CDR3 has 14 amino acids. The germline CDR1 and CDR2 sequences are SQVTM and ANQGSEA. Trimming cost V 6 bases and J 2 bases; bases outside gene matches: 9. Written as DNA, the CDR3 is TGCAGCGTGGCCCCCGGGACAGCTCAAGAGACCCAGTACTTC. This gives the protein CSVAPGTAQETQYF.

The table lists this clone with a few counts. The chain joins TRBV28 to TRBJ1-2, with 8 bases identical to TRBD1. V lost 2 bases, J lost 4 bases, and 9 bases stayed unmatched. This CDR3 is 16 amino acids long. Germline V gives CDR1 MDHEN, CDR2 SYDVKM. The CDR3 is CASSLIDRGSLYGYTF. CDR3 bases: TGTGCCAGCAGTTTAATAGACAGGGGTTCCCTCTATGGCTACACCTTC.

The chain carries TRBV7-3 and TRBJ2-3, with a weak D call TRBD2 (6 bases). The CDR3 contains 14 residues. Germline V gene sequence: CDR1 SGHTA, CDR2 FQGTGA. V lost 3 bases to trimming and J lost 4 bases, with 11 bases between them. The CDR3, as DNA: TGTGCCAGCAGCTTTGGGGGGTCAGCAGATACGCAGTATTTT. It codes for CASSFGGSADTQYF.

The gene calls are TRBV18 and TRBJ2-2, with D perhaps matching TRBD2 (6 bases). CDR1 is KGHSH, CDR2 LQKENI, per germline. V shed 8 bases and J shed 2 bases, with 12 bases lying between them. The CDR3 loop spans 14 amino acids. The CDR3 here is CASLPTSNTGELFF. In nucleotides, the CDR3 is TGTGCCAGCCTCCCGACTAGTAACACCGGGGAGCTGTTTTTT.

The CDR3: CASSLGRTSGSGINEQYF. The CDR3, as DNA: TGTGCCAGCAGCTTGGGCCGGACTAGCGGGAGTGGGATCAACGAGCAGTACTTC. The chain links TRBV7-9 to TRBJ2-7, with 13 bases identical to TRBD2. The CDR3 runs 18 residues. Germline V gene lookup returns CDR1 SEHNR and CDR2 FQNEAQ (reference sequence). The trim removed 3 bases at V and 5 bases at J, leaving 13 bases unmatched.

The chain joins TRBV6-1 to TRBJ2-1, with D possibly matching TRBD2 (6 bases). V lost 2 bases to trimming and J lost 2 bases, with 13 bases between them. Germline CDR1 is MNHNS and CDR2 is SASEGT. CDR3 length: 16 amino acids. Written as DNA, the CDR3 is TGTGCCAGCAGTGAATCCCATAGCGGAACCTACAATGAGCAGTTCTTC. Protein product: CASSESHSGTYNEQFF.

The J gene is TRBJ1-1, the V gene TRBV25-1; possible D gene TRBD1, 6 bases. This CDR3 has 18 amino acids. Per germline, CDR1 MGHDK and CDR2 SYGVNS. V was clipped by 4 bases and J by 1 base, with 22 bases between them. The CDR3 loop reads CASSGGVTGRVANTEAFF. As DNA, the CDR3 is TGTGCCAGCAGTGGAGGGGTTACAGGGCGAGTAGCGAACACTGAAGCTTTCTTT.